This T cell receptor (beta chain) was captured by sequencing in a study of tumor-infiltrating lymphocytes in primary liver carcinoma. Study summary: The patient group consisted of men and women aged 30 to 69 years.

Co-extraction of RNA and DNA was performed on about 19-32 mg of unsorted bulk tissue. Every tumor contributed samples taken at five separate regions. The CDR3 covers 16 residues. Germline values: CDR1 KGHDR, CDR2 SFDVKD. The junction had 16 bases not matched to a gene; V was cut back by 7 bases and J by 9 bases. Researchers generated TCR beta cDNA from approximately 520 ng of total RNA, relying on a constant-region primer. It was through three nested multiplex PCR rounds of slightly modified ARM-PCR that TCR beta libraries arose. Running 10 cycles apiece, the first two PCR rounds relied on TRBV1-TRBV30 forward primers together with a C-beta reverse primer. Each CDR3 protein is one row after TCRdb ran MiXCR on the multiplex PCR reads. Here the sample spans approximately 100,000 distinct CDR3 sequences, about 70% being singletons. Notes on the study in general: Lower overlap was observed for tumor-adjacent and tumor-blood pairs relative to tumor region pairs.

As to this clonotype: Its antigen is undetermined.

The chain employs TRBV24-1 and TRBJ2-1; 8 nucleotides align to TRBD1. The TCR originated in a woman aged 60-75 years with primary liver carcinoma and hepatitis B virus infection. Sequences were obtained from liver tumor tissue from sampling region 2. The sample's subset: tumor region T2, inferior pole. The CDR3 spells CATSNQGARANGEQFF. The DNA for the CDR3 is TGTGCCACCAGCAACCAGGGGGCGAGGGCCAATGGTGAGCAGTTCTTC.